This entry describes one TCR beta chain. The data derive from a study of Graves' ophthalmopathy and Graves' hyperthyroidism. RNA transcripts were the template, and TCR beta CDR3 regions were amplified from them. RT-PCR was first run with HTBI primers, then multiplex PCR in a second round. TCRdb independently ran MiXCR on the multiplex PCR reads; one entry per CDR3 protein. The table includes over 150,000 distinct CDR3 sequences, less than 45% detected once. The CDR3 is 16 amino acids. V shed 2 bases and J 5 bases; nucleotides not matched to a gene: 11. Germline CDR1 reads MNHNS; CDR2 reads SASEGT. The J gene is TRBJ1-1, the V gene TRBV6-1, with 7 bases fitting TRBD1. What was sequenced was peripheral blood. The receptor's source is a middle-aged woman with Graves' ophthalmopathy. In nucleotides, the CDR3 is TGTGCCAGCAGTGAAAGTGACTGGAGGGGGCGAACTGAAGCTTTCTTT. Translated: CASSESDWRGRTEAFF.